These T cell receptor beta chains were read from a single sample in a study of blood T cell repertoires in COVID-19. The data were produced by immunoSEQ multiplex PCR, yet TCRdb's version contains in-frame clones alone and is incomplete. The repertoire has some 200,000 clones, approximately 86% of them found once; the top ten carry 2.5% to 4%. Sequenced sample: peripheral blood. The receptors stem from an older man with acute or convalescent COVID-19. CDR3s include the opening cysteine and the closing phenylalanine or tryptophan. Fields, in order: J gene, clone size, D gene, V gene, CDR3 DNA, CDR3 protein. The D gene is left open where the match is weak. The size of a clone is reported for some rows only, either as once, few or many, or as a class for expanded clones.

j_gene: TRBJ1-4; abundance: .; d_gene: TRBD1; v_gene: TRBV5-1; CDR3nt: TGCGCCAGCAGCCGTTCAGGGGGGTCTAATGAAAAACTGTTTTTT; CDR3aa: CASSRSGGSNEKLFF
j_gene: TRBJ2-1; abundance: .; d_gene: TRBD2; v_gene: TRBV7-3; CDR3nt: TGTGCCAGCAGCGCCTACCCGGCGCGGGGGGGGTACAATGAGCAGTTCTTC; CDR3aa: CASSAYPARGGYNEQFF
j_gene: TRBJ1-1; abundance: .; d_gene: TRBD1; v_gene: TRBV9; CDR3nt: TGTGCCAGCAGCGTAGGGGACAGGGGGTTTGTGAACACTGAAGCTTTCTTT; CDR3aa: CASSVGDRGFVNTEAFF
j_gene: TRBJ2-7; abundance: .; d_gene: .; v_gene: TRBV9; CDR3nt: TGTGCCAGCAGCGTCTCCCCTAGGGGGGAGCAGTACTTC; CDR3aa: CASSVSPRGEQYF
j_gene: TRBJ1-6; abundance: .; d_gene: .; v_gene: TRBV15; CDR3nt: TGTGCCACCAGCAGAGACTTGACAGCCAGCTCCTATAATTCACCCCTCCACTTT; CDR3aa: CATSRDLTASSYNSPLHF
j_gene: TRBJ1-1; abundance: .; d_gene: .; v_gene: TRBV18; CDR3nt: TGTGCCAGCTCACCTGGCGAAGAGGGTGCTTTCTTT; CDR3aa: CASSPGEEGAFF
j_gene: TRBJ2-1; abundance: .; d_gene: TRBD1; v_gene: TRBV9; CDR3nt: TGTGCCAGCAGCGTAGGAGACAGGGGGCAAGCGGGCTGGCCTATCTCCTACAATGAGCAGTTCTTC; CDR3aa: CASSVGDRGQAGWPISYNEQFF
j_gene: TRBJ2-1; abundance: .; d_gene: .; v_gene: TRBV6-1; CDR3nt: TGTGCCAGCAGTGGGATGCCAACAGGGTATACAAACAATGAGCAGTTCTTC; CDR3aa: CASSGMPTGYTNNEQFF
j_gene: TRBJ1-3; abundance: .; d_gene: TRBD1; v_gene: TRBV2; CDR3nt: TGTGCCAGCAGTTACGACAGGGGCTCTGGAAACACCATATATTTT; CDR3aa: CASSYDRGSGNTIYF
j_gene: TRBJ1-4; abundance: .; d_gene: .; v_gene: TRBV4-3; CDR3nt: TGCGCCAGCAGCCAAGTGGGGACACTAGGAGAAAAACTGTTTTTT; CDR3aa: CASSQVGTLGEKLFF
j_gene: TRBJ1-1; abundance: .; d_gene: .; v_gene: TRBV9; CDR3nt: TGTGCCAGCAGCAGCGACAGAATGAACACTGAAGCTTTCTTT; CDR3aa: CASSSDRMNTEAFF
j_gene: TRBJ1-1; abundance: .; d_gene: .; v_gene: TRBV28; CDR3nt: TGTGCCAGCAGTTTAAGGCGCGCGGACACTGAAGCTTTCTTT; CDR3aa: CASSLRRADTEAFF
j_gene: TRBJ1-5; abundance: few; d_gene: TRBD1; v_gene: TRBV6-5; CDR3nt: TGTGCCAGCAGTCCGACAGGGTTAAGCAATCAGCCCCAGCATTTT; CDR3aa: CASSPTGLSNQPQHF
j_gene: TRBJ2-3; abundance: .; d_gene: .; v_gene: TRBV11-1; CDR3nt: TGTGCCAGCAGCCCCGGGTCCGCTTCAGATACGCAGTATTTT; CDR3aa: CASSPGSASDTQYF
j_gene: TRBJ1-2; abundance: once; d_gene: TRBD1; v_gene: TRBV15; CDR3nt: TGTGCCACCAGCAGAGGACAGGGTACCGACTATGGCTACACCTTC; CDR3aa: CATSRGQGTDYGYTF
j_gene: TRBJ2-7; abundance: .; d_gene: TRBD2; v_gene: TRBV5-1; CDR3nt: TGCGCCAGCAGCTTAGGCCTAGCGGTGGCCTACGAGCAGTACTTC; CDR3aa: CASSLGLAVAYEQYF
j_gene: TRBJ2-1; abundance: .; d_gene: .; v_gene: TRBV28; CDR3nt: TGTGCCAGTGGGGCCAGCGCTAGTCCTAAATTTGAGCAGTTCTTC; CDR3aa: CASGASASPKFEQFF
j_gene: TRBJ1-1; abundance: .; d_gene: .; v_gene: TRBV4-2; CDR3nt: TGTGCCAGCAGCCAAGATTCAGGCAGCAGAATGGCAGCTTTCTTT; CDR3aa: CASSQDSGSRMAAFF
j_gene: TRBJ2-3; abundance: .; d_gene: TRBD2; v_gene: TRBV18; CDR3nt: TGTGCCAGCTCACCACAGGGAGGGCGGGTCACAGATACGCAGTATTTT; CDR3aa: CASSPQGGRVTDTQYF
j_gene: TRBJ1-2; abundance: .; d_gene: TRBD1; v_gene: TRBV28; CDR3nt: TGTGCCATCCAAGACAGGGGGGATGGCTACACCTTC; CDR3aa: CAIQDRGDGYTF
j_gene: TRBJ1-1; abundance: .; d_gene: .; v_gene: TRBV7-3; CDR3nt: TGTGCCAGCAGCGCCGACGACTACACTGAAGCTTTCTTT; CDR3aa: CASSADDYTEAFF